Presented here are 11 T cell receptor beta chains from one specimen sequenced in a study of beta chain features in type 1 diabetes. Every bit of the isolated RNA underwent reverse transcription, so sequencing read expressed TCRB transcripts. Generated by immunoSEQ multiplex PCR, the TCRdb table keeps only in-frame clones and is missing some. This sample has around 190,000 clones, with 10% to 15% found just once. The sample was central memory CD4+ T cells from blood. These receptors all come from a young woman in good health.

The rearrangement uses TRBV30 and TRBJ1-2, with D hard to call. V lost 3 bases to trimming and J lost 8 bases, with 7 bases between them. This CDR3 has 10 amino acids. The V gene's germline CDR1 is GTSNPN and CDR2 SVGIG (reference sequence). The CDR3 is CAWRRIGYTF. The CDR3 coding sequence is TGTGCCTGGAGGCGCATCGGCTACACCTTC.

This clone was seen a handful of times. The rearrangement uses TRBV14 and TRBJ1-1; 9 bases align to TRBD1. The length of the CDR3 is 18 residues. CDR1 SGHDN and CDR2 FVKESK come from the germline V gene. J gave up 10 bases and V 0 bases, and 18 bases lay outside the gene matches. The CDR3 region has the DNA TGTGCCAGCAGCCAAGATAGGCGTCGGGACAGGGTTGAATTTGGAGCTTTCTTT. Encoded protein: CASSQDRRRDRVEFGAFF.

V usage is TRBV29-1 and J usage is TRBJ2-7; TRBD2 might be the D (6 bases). V was clipped by 3 bases and J by 1 base, with 16 bases between them. Germline V gives CDR1 SQVTM, CDR2 ANQGSEA. This CDR3 is built from 15 residues. CDR3 DNA sequence: TGCAGCGTTGAGCCCTCGGCGGGGCCGTCCTACGAGCAGTACTTC. Its protein is CSVEPSAGPSYEQYF.

The chain uses TRBV5-1 and TRBJ2-5; TRBD2 matches at 10 bases. The CDR3 extends over 14 amino acids. The germline CDR1 and CDR2 sequences are SGHRS and YFSETQ. With V trimmed by 7 bases and J by 3 bases, 6 bases remained unmatched. CDR3: CASVSGRREETQYF. The DNA of the CDR3 is TGCGCCAGCGTTAGCGGGAGGAGGGAAGAGACCCAGTACTTC.

This clone has more than one count but fewer than ten. The V and J genes are TRBV30 and TRBJ1-3; no clear D. Germline CDR1 is GTSNPN and CDR2 is SVGIG (reference sequence). The CDR3 has 11 amino acids. The V and J ends lost 5 bases and 4 bases respectively, with 6 bases between them. The CDR3 reads CAWELGNTIYF. CDR3 DNA: TGTGCCTGGGAGTTGGGAAACACCATATATTTT.

The chain employs TRBV5-1 and TRBJ1-4, with D possibly TRBD1 on 6 matching bases. V was clipped by 4 bases and J by 5 bases, with 9 bases between them. From germline, CDR1 is SGHRS and CDR2 YFSETQ. There are 13 residues in the CDR3. CDR3 sequence reads: CASSDRRNEKLFF. Here the CDR3 DNA reads TGCGCCAGCAGCGACAGGAGGAATGAAAAACTGTTTTTT.

In its sample, this clone was seen a few times. The rearrangement uses TRBV27 and TRBJ2-3; 8 bases agree with TRBD1. CDR1 is MNHEY, CDR2 SMNVEV, per germline (reference sequence). CDR3 length equals 15 residues. V shed 4 bases, J shed 0 bases, and the junction held 3 bases outside the gene matches. The CDR3 region is CASSSQGGSTDTQYF. For the CDR3, the DNA is TGTGCCAGCAGTTCACAGGGGGGAAGCACAGATACGCAGTATTTT.

The rearrangement uses TRBV28 and TRBJ1-2; 9 nucleotides align to TRBD1. The germline CDR1 and CDR2 sequences are MDHEN and SYDVKM. The CDR3 length is 14 residues. Losses at the gene ends were 4 bases for V and 5 bases for J; bases not matched to a gene: 5. The CDR3 protein is CASSSTGTGYGYTF. CDR3 coding DNA: TGTGCCAGCAGTTCGACCGGGACAGGGTATGGCTACACCTTC.

This sequence joins TRBV18 and TRBJ2-1; D gene uncertain. CDR3 length: 19 residues. Trimming took off 3 bases at V and 9 bases at J, with 30 bases between the two ends. Germline V gives CDR1 KGHSH, CDR2 LQKENI. CDR3 region: CASSPIEYRMLTKEIEQFF. In DNA form, the CDR3 reads TGTGCCAGCTCACCTATCGAATATCGAATGCTGACAAAAGAGATTGAGCAGTTCTTC.

The chain uses TRBV15 and TRBJ2-1, with 10 bases aligning to TRBD2. There are 17 residues in the CDR3. CDR1 and CDR2 (germline): LNHNV, YYDKDF (reference sequence). The V and J ends lost 2 bases and 7 bases, in that order; junction bases with no gene match: 11. This CDR3 reads CATSRNPPSGSKNEQFF. The CDR3 nucleotides read TGTGCCACCAGCAGAAACCCTCCTAGCGGGAGTAAGAATGAGCAGTTCTTC.

This clone came up many times. The germline gene is not matched at one end of the junction; a read error may be the cause. This chain links TRBV14 with TRBJ2-7; 9 bases line up with TRBD2. From germline, CDR1 is SGHDN and CDR2 FVKESK. The CDR3 contains 14 residues. For the CDR3, the DNA is TGTGCCAGCAGCCAATCTGGTCTAGCGGGAACTCGGAACTTC. Amino acids: CASSQSGLAGTRNF.